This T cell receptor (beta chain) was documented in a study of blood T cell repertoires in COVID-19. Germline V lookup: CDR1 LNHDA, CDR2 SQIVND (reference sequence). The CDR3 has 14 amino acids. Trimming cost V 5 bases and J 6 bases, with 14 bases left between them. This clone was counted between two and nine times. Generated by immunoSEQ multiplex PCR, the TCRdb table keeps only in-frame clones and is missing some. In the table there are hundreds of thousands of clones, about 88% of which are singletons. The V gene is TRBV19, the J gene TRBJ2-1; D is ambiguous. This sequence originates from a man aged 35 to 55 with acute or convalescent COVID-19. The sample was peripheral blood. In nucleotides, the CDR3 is TGTGCCAGTAGTGGCCTTTTGGGCTCCAATGAGCAGTTCTTC. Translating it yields CASSGLLGSNEQFF.